The rows below give T cell receptor beta chains drawn from one sample of a study of regulatory T cells in long-lasting Graves disease. TCRdb recomputed calls from the multiplex PCR reads with MiXCR, one row per CDR3 protein. Of approximately 310,000 distinct CDR3 sequences listed, about 20% were seen once; the top ten hold more than 30%. The specimen comprised peripheral blood mononuclear cells (PBMCs), sampled at new diagnosis, from a patient treated with antithyroid drugs. The receptors originated from a female donor with Graves disease. The CDR3 runs from the conserved cysteine through the conserved F or W. Some rows mark clone size as missing; the rest say once, few, many or name a class of expanded clone.

>many|TRBV27
CASNVLGALVDTQYF
>many|TRBV9
CASSQGGPYNEQFF
>NA|TRBV18
CASSPKQGVSYGQYF
>many|TRBV7-9
CASSLAGTKELIEQYF
>NA|TRBV6-2/TRBV6-3
CASSHPLAGGGSSYEQYF
>few|TRBV2
CASSDKSNQPQHF
>NA|TRBV27
CASSTQRGQGGNNSPLHF
>NA|TRBV28
CASTTRGGNSPLHF
>many|TRBV9
CASSATGEKLFF
>many|TRBV28
CASSFDQSSYNEQFF
>NA|TRBV18
CASSPLSGVSYEQYF
>many|TRBV3-1
CASSSPADRLMDEQYF
>many|TRBV7-9
CASTLEGREETQYF
>many|TRBV9
CASSDPGTFVQYF
>NA|TRBV28
CASSGASTIQETQYF
>few|TRBV5-4
CASSSPGQGNDGYTF
>few|TRBV7-2
CASSFDGVNTGELFF
>many|TRBV19
CASPRGCSGSDTGELFF
>many|TRBV28
CASSRSGGGAQLFF
>NA|TRBV28
CASSRPTRASGMNTEAFF
>many|TRBV28
CASTLTDGYEQYF
>NA|TRBV7-9
CASSLKGRGQLNYGYTF
>many|TRBV11-2
CASQGLAYEQYF
>few|TRBV6-4
CASSPNDRENQPQHF
>NA|TRBV4-2
CASSQLTGEVDTQYF
>many|TRBV4-2
CASSQIETSLRPNEQFF
>NA|TRBV11-3
CASSLDSGQQETQYF
>many|TRBV27
CASSPSPGDYGYTF
>NA|TRBV19
CASRLSGTTYNEQFF
>few|TRBV12-3/TRBV12-4
CASSLEREGYEQYF
>once|TRBV2
CASKIRDSTDTQYF
>many|TRBV28
CASSIRGPQADTQYF
>many|TRBV12-3/TRBV12-4
CASSPPGQKGGTEAFF
>many|TRBV7-2
CASSSSGLDTQYF
>once|TRBV7-9
CASSLVALRNEQFF
>NA|TRBV2
CASSDGQGYQPQHF
>many|TRBV28
CASSLAGMGGNEQFF
>NA|TRBV7-3
CASSPVGGRGNTIYF
>many|TRBV25-1
CASSEYALGNEQFF
>many|TRBV28
CASSEFTSLFDNEQFF
>NA|TRBV11-2
CASSTPRGLRNEQFF
>NA|TRBV11-2
CASSSDAGQGAREQYF
>many|TRBV9
CASSGTSGRISSYNEQFF
>many|TRBV24-1
CATSDSNGETQYF
>few|TRBV3-1
CASSPQWTSSHTQYF
>NA|TRBV28
CASSGNRYGQPQHF
>many|TRBV24-1
CATSDWGTGNEQFF